This note documents a single T cell receptor (beta chain) sequence. The antigen it binds to is not known. Nothing much larger sits one base from this clone, and base qualities are not available. The treatment or condition tag for this specimen amounts to: allogeneic hematopoietic cell transplantation with graft depleted of TCRalphabeta T cells and CD19 B cells. The children who served as transplant recipients had been given grafts of TCRalphabeta/CD19-depleted allogeneic hematopoietic cells. The data stem from a study of T-cell reconstitution after alpha-beta-depleted transplantation in children (TCRdb year 2016). At the level of the whole study: T-cell immune reconstitution after TCRalphabeta/CD19-depleted allogeneic hematopoietic cell transplantation in children was quantitatively tracked in the study by means of TCR repertoire profiling. What the study reported, not specific to this receptor: Over subsequent months, a decline in hyperexpanded clone frequencies was noted, and after one year, T-cell counts and TCRbeta diversity were mostly ascribed to newly produced T cells. The high TCRbeta diversity at day 60 in some patients was ascribed to recipient T cells and intrathymic progenitors that had survived conditioning. About two months after transplant, the apparently early recovery of alphabetaT-cell counts reportedly depended on just several hundred clones that had expanded rapidly and came from non-depleted graft cells.

Inclusive of the bounding cysteine and phenylalanine, the CDR3 is 16 residues long. Only CDR3 DNA is held: 48 bases, read in frame from base 1. Taken from the germline V gene, the CDR1 and CDR2 loops are SGHTA and FQGNSA. At the junction V is shortened by 3 bases and J by 2 bases, with 14 bases in between. Library construction relied on PCR. Sequenced using an Illumina HiSeq 2500. To normalize quantification of the TCRbeta repertoire, the TCR libraries were built with molecular barcoding that relied on unique molecular identifiers. TCRdb reprocessing: public reads trimmed at Q25 with fastp, clones called with MiXCR, in-frame beta chains kept. Every distinct CDR3 protein forms one entry, paired with its most common genes and DNA. The sample table lists some 350,000 distinct CDR3 sequences, about 17% of them with a count of one. The top ten clonotypes cover just over 40% of the sample.

The starting material was PBMCs, mostly from graft donor cells, obtained 360 days after TCRalphabeta/CD19-depleted stem cell transplant. The receptor was derived from a male patient aged 2 to 9 who had a stem cell transplant for acute lymphoblastic leukemia, so the T cells may come from the graft donor. This sequence uses TRBV7-2 and TRBJ1-5; TRBD1 is a possible D gene, resting on 6 matching bases. For the CDR3, the sequence is CASSFPQGGCNQPQHF. The DNA reads TGTGCCAGCAGCTTCCCACAGGGTGGTTGCAATCAGCCCCAGCATTTT.